The 23 T cell receptor beta chains presented below share a single source sample, sequenced in a study of blood T cell repertoires in COVID-19. Assay used: immunoSEQ multiplex PCR; TCRdb lists only in-frame clones, some missing. The data show 12,000 or so clones, more than 65% seen once. The sequencing sample was made of peripheral blood. Receptors originate from a man aged 55 to 70 with COVID-19, enrolled during active disease.

This clone was seen a few times. The gene calls are TRBV7-9 and TRBJ1-2; perhaps TRBD1 as D (6 bases). The CDR3 loop spans 15 amino acids. Germline V CDR1 and CDR2: SEHNR, FQNEAQ (reference sequence). Trimming took 1 base from V and 2 from J, leaving 11 bases between them. The CDR3 region is CASSLGAGQNYGYTF. The CDR3 region has the DNA TGTGCCAGCAGCTTAGGGGCCGGACAGAACTATGGCTACACCTTC. The whole variable domain, filled in from reference TRBV7-9 and TRBJ1-2, reads DTGVSQNPRHKITKRGQNVTFRCDPISEHNRLYWYRQTLGQGPEFLTYFQNEAQLEKSRLLSDRFSAERPKGSFSTLEIQRTEQGDSAMYLCASSLGAGQNYGYTFGSGTRLTVV.

V and J are TRBV20-1 and TRBJ2-1; 9 nucleotides agree with TRBD2. CDR1 DFQATT and CDR2 SNEGSKA come from the germline V gene (reference sequence). This CDR3 is 12 amino acids long. With 3 bases clipped from V and 9 bases from J, the junction kept 3 bases outside the gene matches. CDR3 nucleotides: TGCAGTGCTAGTGGCGGGAGGGGTGAGCAGTTCTTC. As protein: CSASGGRGEQFF.

This clone was counted between two and nine times. The gene calls are TRBV5-1 and TRBJ2-2, with 8 bases that match TRBD1. V gave up 1 base and J gave up 0 bases; unmatched junction bases: 8. The CDR3 is 18 amino acids. Germline V gene lookup returns CDR1 SGHRS and CDR2 YFSETQ. The CDR3 coding sequence is TGCGCCAGCAGCTTGTTTACCTCAGGGGGCCCGAACACCGGGGAGCTGTTTTTT. Protein: CASSLFTSGGPNTGELFF.

This clone was observed once. V gene TRBV2 combines with J gene TRBJ2-3; 14 positions agree with TRBD2. The V gene end was trimmed by 6 bases and the J gene end by 6 bases; junction bases not matched to a gene: 5. The germline V gene encodes CDR1 SNHLY and CDR2 FYNNEI. The CDR3 loop spans 15 amino acids. The CDR3 region has the DNA TGTGCCAGCAGGAGGACTAGCGGGGGGTCCGATACGCAGTATTTT. The encoded protein is CASRRTSGGSDTQYF.

The chain employs TRBV27 and TRBJ1-4; D remains ambiguous. CDR1 is MNHEY, CDR2 SMNVEV, per germline (reference sequence). V lost 4 bases, J lost 10 bases, and 16 bases lay in between. This CDR3 spans 14 amino acids. The DNA of the CDR3 is TGTGCCAGCAGTTCGATGCAGGTCGGGGTAAAACTGTTTTTT. It translates to CASSSMQVGVKLFF. The variable domain in full, completed from reference TRBV27 and TRBJ1-4, reads EAQVTQNPRYLITVTGKKLTVTCSQNMNHEYMSWYRQDPGLGLRQIYYSMNVEVTDKGDVPEGYKVSRKEKRNFPLILESPSPNQTSLYFCASSSMQVGVKLFFGSGTQLSVL.

This clone appeared once. This sequence joins TRBV5-6 and TRBJ2-7; TRBD1 matches 9 bases. The CDR3 contains 15 residues. The germline V gene encodes CDR1 SGHDT and CDR2 YYEEEE. Germline trimming cut 1 base from V and 5 bases from J; bases unmatched to any gene: 7. This CDR3 is CASSLIPRTGDEQYF. In nucleotides, the CDR3 is TGTGCCAGCAGCTTGATTCCTCGGACAGGGGACGAGCAGTACTTC.

This clone appeared once. The chain is built from TRBV7-3 and TRBJ2-5, with D possibly TRBD1 on 6 matching bases. The ends were cut back, 3 bases at V and 0 bases at J, with 17 bases in the middle. This CDR3 spans 17 amino acids. Per germline, CDR1 SGHTA and CDR2 FQGTGA. The CDR3 nucleotides read TGTGCCAGCAGCTTCGAGACAGGCGTTCGGGACCAAGAGACCCAGTACTTC. Its translation is CASSFETGVRDQETQYF.

The chain employs TRBV5-4 and TRBJ1-2; D perhaps matches TRBD1 (6 bases). The CDR3 sequence is 15 residues long. Germline CDR1 and CDR2: SGHNT and YYREEE (reference sequence). Trimming pared 0 bases from V and 4 bases from J, leaving 13 bases between. CDR3 protein: CASSLVTGQFYGYTF. The DNA for the CDR3 is TGTGCCAGCAGCTTGGTGACAGGCCAATTCTATGGCTACACCTTC.

The gene calls are TRBV4-3 and TRBJ1-1; D ambiguous. The CDR3 has 14 residues. Germline V gives CDR1 LGHNA, CDR2 YSLEER. V lost 3 bases and J lost 7, with 15 bases in between. CDR3: CASSQSYRELEAFF. The CDR3 nucleotides read TGCGCCAGCAGCCAGAGTTACAGAGAACTTGAAGCTTTCTTT.

The chain is built from TRBV27 and TRBJ2-1; 10 bases align to TRBD2. Germline V CDR1 and CDR2: MNHEY, SMNVEV (reference sequence). The CDR3 runs to 16 residues. V gave up 6 bases and J gave up 7 bases; unmatched junction bases: 12. CDR3 nucleotide sequence: TGTGCCAGCAGAGTAACCGGACTAGCGGCATGGAATGAGCAGTTCTTC. This encodes CASRVTGLAAWNEQFF.

The chain links TRBV4-3 to TRBJ2-3; 13 nucleotides align to TRBD2. In germline, CDR1 is LGHNA, CDR2 YSLEER. The junction had 7 bases not matched to a gene; V was cut back by 0 bases and J by 4 bases. The CDR3 sequence is 18 residues long. The CDR3 loop is CASSQDTLAGGPPDTQYF. DNA of the CDR3: TGCGCCAGCAGCCAAGATACACTAGCGGGAGGGCCCCCAGATACGCAGTATTTT.

This chain connects TRBV12-5 to TRBJ2-7; weak D call: TRBD2 (5 bases). Trimming left V 6 bases short and J 2 bases short, with 8 bases between. The CDR3 totals 12 residues. Germline V gene data show CDR1 as LGHNT and CDR2 as FRNRAP. The CDR3 DNA reads TGTGCTAGTGGCTCCGGGACCTACGAGCAGTACTTC. Translation gives CASGSGTYEQYF. The complete variable domain, with remaining parts taken from reference TRBV12-5 and TRBJ2-7, reads DARVTQTPRHKVTEMGQEVTMRCQPILGHNTVFWYRQTMMQGLELLAYFRNRAPLDDSGMPKDRFSAEMPDATLATLKIQPSEPRDSAVYFCASGSGTYEQYFGPGTRLTVT.

This clone is medium-sized (0.01 to 0.1%) by share. The V and J genes are TRBV2 and TRBJ1-2; possibly TRBD1 for D (6 bases). V lost 6 bases, J lost 2 bases, and 16 bases lay in between. From germline, CDR1 is SNHLY and CDR2 FYNNEI. The CDR3 extends over 15 amino acids. The CDR3: CASRENREVNYGYTF. CDR3 nucleotide sequence: TGTGCCAGCAGGGAGAACAGGGAAGTCAACTATGGCTACACCTTC.

This clone has a handful of counts. This sequence joins TRBV5-1 and TRBJ1-1; TRBD1 might be the D (5 bases). CDR1 and CDR2 from the germline V gene are SGHRS and YFSETQ. Trimming took off 4 bases at V and 4 bases at J, with 17 bases between the two ends. This CDR3 spans 15 amino acids. The CDR3 bases are TGCGCCAGCAGCCTCACCCAGGGATGGAGCACTGAAGCTTTCTTT. This sequence encodes CASSLTQGWSTEAFF.

The chain couples TRBV18 to TRBJ2-5; D is unresolved. Germline assignment: CDR1 KGHSH and CDR2 LQKENI. The CDR3 has 15 amino acids. Trimming pared 4 bases from V and 5 bases from J, leaving 17 bases between. In DNA form, the CDR3 reads TGTGCCAGCTCACGGTCCGATGGCGGTTCGGAGACCCAGTACTTC. It is translated as CASSRSDGGSETQYF. The full variable domain, completed using reference TRBV18 and TRBJ2-5, is NAGVMQNPRHLVRRRGQEARLRCSPMKGHSHVYWYRQLPEEGLKFMVYLQKENIIDESGMPKERFSAEFPKEGPSILRIQQVVRGDSAAYFCASSRSDGGSETQYFGPGTRLLVL.

The chain uses TRBV7-9 and TRBJ2-3; the D is unclear. The CDR3 sequence is 13 residues long. The V end was cut by 7 bases, the J end by 6 bases, with 14 bases between. The germline V gene encodes CDR1 SEHNR and CDR2 FQNEAQ (reference sequence). In DNA form, the CDR3 reads TGTGCCAGCATCCCCCCCTCGCGGGATACGCAGTATTTT. The encoded protein is CASIPPSRDTQYF.

V gene TRBV5-1 combines with J gene TRBJ2-1; 7 bases match TRBD2. The CDR3 loop spans 16 amino acids. Germline-derived CDR1 and CDR2 are SGHRS and YFSETQ. Trimming took 0 bases from V and 0 from J; bases not matched to a gene: 3. The CDR3 is CASSLARTSSYNEQFF. For the CDR3, the DNA is TGCGCCAGCAGCTTGGCCCGGACTAGCTCCTACAATGAGCAGTTCTTC.

This sequence joins TRBV4-1 and TRBJ2-4; 13 bases match TRBD2. Germline CDR1 MGHRA, CDR2 YSYEKL. The CDR3 is 16 residues long. The V segment lost 5 bases and the J segment 2 bases; nucleotides outside the gene matches: 3. CDR3 DNA: TGCGCCAGCAGCAAGACTAGCGGGGGGACCAAAAACATTCAGTACTTC. Amino acid sequence: CASSKTSGGTKNIQYF.

Only a few counts were recorded for this clone. The chain joins TRBV11-3 to TRBJ1-3; possible D gene TRBD1, 5 bases. Trimming removed 3 bases at V and 7 bases at J, with 10 bases between. The CDR3 consists of 13 residues. Germline V gene lookup returns CDR1 SGHNT and CDR2 YENEEA. The CDR3 reads CASSFDRSNTIYF. The DNA for the CDR3 is TGTGCCAGCAGCTTCGACAGATCCAACACCATATATTTT.

This clone was observed a single time. CDR3 nucleotides: TGTGCCAGCACCTCCGGCGGCGGTACGCAGTATTTT. Translation: CASTSGGGTQYF. V and J are TRBV6-5 and TRBJ2-3, with D unclear. The germline gives CDR1 MNHEY, CDR2 SVGAGI. The V end lost 7 bases, the J end lost 8 bases, and 13 bases lay between the germline ends. The CDR3 runs to 12 residues.

The V call is TRBV29-1, the J call TRBJ2-5; TRBD2 aligns across 7 bases. CDR1 is SQVTM, CDR2 ANQGSEA, per germline. After removal of 4 bases from V and 5 bases from J, the junction contained 13 bases not matched to a gene. This CDR3 is built from 15 residues. The CDR3 protein is CSVVLRESSAETQYF. In DNA form, the CDR3 reads TGCAGCGTTGTATTGCGGGAGTCCTCTGCGGAGACCCAGTACTTC.

The V and J genes are TRBV4-1 and TRBJ2-7, with 9 positions matching TRBD1. CDR1 and CDR2 (germline): MGHRA, YSYEKL. The CDR3 loop spans 15 amino acids. J was trimmed by 5 bases and V by 1 base; bases with no gene match: 6. This CDR3 reads CASSQAGTGNNEQYF. DNA of the CDR3: TGCGCCAGCAGCCAAGCCGGGACAGGGAATAACGAGCAGTACTTC.

This chain joins TRBV3-1 (or the pseudogene TRBV3-2) and TRBJ2-5, with D tentatively TRBD1 (6 bases). Germline V gene sequence: CDR1 LGHDT, CDR2 YNNKEL (reference sequence). V was pared by 0 bases and J by 7 bases, with 18 bases between. This CDR3 has 16 amino acids. The CDR3 DNA reads as TGTGCCAGCAGCCAAGATGCAGGGGTGGTGGGGTGGACCCAGTACTTC. Translated: CASSQDAGVVGWTQYF.